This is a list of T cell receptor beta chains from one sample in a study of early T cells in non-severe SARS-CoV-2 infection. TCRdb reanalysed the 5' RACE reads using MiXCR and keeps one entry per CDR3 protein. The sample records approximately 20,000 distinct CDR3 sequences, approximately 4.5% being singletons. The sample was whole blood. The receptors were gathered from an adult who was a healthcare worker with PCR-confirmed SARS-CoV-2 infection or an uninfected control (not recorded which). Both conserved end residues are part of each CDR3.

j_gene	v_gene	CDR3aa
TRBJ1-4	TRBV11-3	CASSLVGVEKLFF
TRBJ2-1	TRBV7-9	CASSAQGADYNEQFF
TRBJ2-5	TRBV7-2	CASSFKSGGQQETQYF
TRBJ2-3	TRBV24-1	CATSDFGGLTDTQYF
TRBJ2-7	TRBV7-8	CASSFLIHEQYF
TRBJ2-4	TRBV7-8	CASSYPGAKNIQYF
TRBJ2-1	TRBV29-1	CSVMGVSYNEQFF
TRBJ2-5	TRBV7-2	CASSFDREETQYF
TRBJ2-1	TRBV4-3	CASSQDLRVSHNEQFF
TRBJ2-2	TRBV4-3	CASSRLTGSTGELFF
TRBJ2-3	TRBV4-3	CASSQIKRAGGPRCSDTQYF
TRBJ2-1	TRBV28	CASIKGGQGNEQFF
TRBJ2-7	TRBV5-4	CASRPGQSYEQYF
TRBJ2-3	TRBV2	CASNAGRTDTQYF
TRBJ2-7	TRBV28	CATYRGGYEQYF
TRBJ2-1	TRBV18	CASSFSSPYNEQFF